This TCR beta chain was captured in a study of OX40 agonist ivuxolimab in advanced cancers. Overall study context: Patients got intravenous ivuxolimab at 0.01 to 10 mg/kg every 2 weeks. Partial responses, seen in three patients, involved one hepatocellular carcinoma and two cutaneous melanomas. Study-level findings and limits: Relatively little clonal expansion, among the lowest observed, appeared in partial responders at 0.1-3.0 mg/kg. Among T cells, CD8+ cells averaged more expanded clones than CD4+ cells.

This clone was recorded once. Its target is unknown. Using immunoSEQ multiplex PCR, the repertoire was profiled, and TCRdb retains in-frame clones only, with some absent. This repertoire shows 75,000 to 100,000 clones, under 90% found once; its top ten account for less than 6%. The CDR3 totals 15 residues. V lost 7 bases and J 4 bases, leaving 17 bases between the germline ends. Germline V gene data show CDR1 as MNHEY and CDR2 as SVGAGI. This sequence originates from an adult with an advanced solid tumor such as melanoma, head and neck, liver or kidney cancer. This chain links TRBV6-5 with TRBJ1-3; possibly TRBD1 for D (5 bases). The sequences come from CD4+ or CD8+ T cells sorted from blood, collected in a trial of the OX40 agonist ivuxolimab. CDR3 sequence: CASTPMGTGGNTIYF. The DNA of the CDR3 is TGTGCCAGCACCCCAATGGGGACGGGGGGAAACACCATATATTTT.